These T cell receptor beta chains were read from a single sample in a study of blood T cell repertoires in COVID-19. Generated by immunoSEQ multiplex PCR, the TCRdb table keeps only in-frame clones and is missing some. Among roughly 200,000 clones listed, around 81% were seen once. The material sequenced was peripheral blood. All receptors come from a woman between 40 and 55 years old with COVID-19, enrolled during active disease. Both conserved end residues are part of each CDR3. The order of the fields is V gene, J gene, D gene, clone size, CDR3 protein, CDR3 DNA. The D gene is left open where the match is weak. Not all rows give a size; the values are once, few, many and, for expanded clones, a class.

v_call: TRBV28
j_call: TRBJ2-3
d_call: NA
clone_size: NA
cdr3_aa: CASSFGPPDTQYF
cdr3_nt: TGTGCCAGCAGTTTTGGGCCACCGGATACGCAGTATTTT

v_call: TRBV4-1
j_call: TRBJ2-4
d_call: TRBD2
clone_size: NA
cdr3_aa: CASSHGLAGVINIQYF
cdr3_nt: TGCGCCAGCAGCCACGGACTAGCGGGAGTGATAAACATTCAGTACTTC

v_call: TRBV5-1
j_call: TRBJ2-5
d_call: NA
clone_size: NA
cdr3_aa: CASSLAAGKETQYF
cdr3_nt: TGCGCCAGCAGCTTGGCAGCGGGTAAAGAGACCCAGTACTTC

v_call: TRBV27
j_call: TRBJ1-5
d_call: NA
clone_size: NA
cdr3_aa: CASSFLHQPQHF
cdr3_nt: TGTGCCAGCAGTTTTCTCCATCAGCCCCAGCATTTT

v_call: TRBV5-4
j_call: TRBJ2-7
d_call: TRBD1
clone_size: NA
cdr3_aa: CASSPRQGRSYEQYF
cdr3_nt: TGTGCCAGCAGCCCCAGACAGGGGAGAAGCTACGAGCAGTACTTC

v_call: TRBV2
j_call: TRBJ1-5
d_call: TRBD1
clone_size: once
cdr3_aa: CASSPQGNQPQHF
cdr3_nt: TGTGCCAGCAGCCCACAGGGGAATCAGCCCCAGCATTTT

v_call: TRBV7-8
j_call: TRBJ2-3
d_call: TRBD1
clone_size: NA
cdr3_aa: CASSLVRGQGKADTQYF
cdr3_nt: TGTGCCAGCAGCTTAGTAAGGGGACAGGGAAAGGCAGATACGCAGTATTTT

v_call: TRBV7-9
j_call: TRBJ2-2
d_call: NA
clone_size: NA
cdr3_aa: CASSLGLATGELFF
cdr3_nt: TGTGCCAGCAGCTTAGGCCTAGCCACCGGGGAGCTGTTTTTT

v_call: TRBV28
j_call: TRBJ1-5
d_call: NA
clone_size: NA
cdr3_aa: CASRRSRQPQHF
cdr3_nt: TGTGCCAGCCGAAGGTCGAGGCAGCCCCAGCATTTT

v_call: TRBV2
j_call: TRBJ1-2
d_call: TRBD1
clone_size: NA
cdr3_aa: CAKNNPGQRLQGYTF
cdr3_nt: TGTGCCAAAAACAATCCGGGACAGAGACTTCAGGGCTACACCTTC

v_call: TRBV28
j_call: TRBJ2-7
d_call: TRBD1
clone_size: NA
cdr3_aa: CASSFWLGGTGVEEQYF
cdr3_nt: TGTGCCAGCAGTTTCTGGCTTGGGGGGACAGGGGTGGAGGAGCAGTACTTC

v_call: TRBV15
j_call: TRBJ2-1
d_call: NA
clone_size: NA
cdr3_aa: CATSIGVINEQFF
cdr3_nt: TGTGCCACCAGCATCGGGGTGATTAATGAGCAGTTCTTC

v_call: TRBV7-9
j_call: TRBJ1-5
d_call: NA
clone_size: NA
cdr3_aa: CASSLGPQPQHF
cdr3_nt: TGTGCCAGCAGCTTAGGGCCCCAGCCCCAGCATTTT

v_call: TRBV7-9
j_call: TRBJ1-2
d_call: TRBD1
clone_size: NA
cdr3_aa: CASSLVGQEGYTF
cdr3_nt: TGTGCCAGCAGCTTAGTGGGACAGGAGGGCTACACCTTC

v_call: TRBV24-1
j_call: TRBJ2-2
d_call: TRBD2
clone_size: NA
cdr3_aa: CATSPRSGGNTGELFF
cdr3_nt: TGTGCCACCAGCCCCAGGAGCGGGGGAAACACCGGGGAGCTGTTTTTT

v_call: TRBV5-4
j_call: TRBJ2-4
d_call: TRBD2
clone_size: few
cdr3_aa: CASSPESGDLAKNIQYF
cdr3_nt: TGTGCCAGCAGCCCAGAAAGCGGGGACCTTGCCAAAAACATTCAGTACTTC

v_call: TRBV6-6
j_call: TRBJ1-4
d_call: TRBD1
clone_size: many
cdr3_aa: CASSYSPGTGKRKLFF
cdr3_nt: TGTGCCAGCAGTTACTCCCCCGGGACAGGGAAAAGAAAACTGTTTTTT

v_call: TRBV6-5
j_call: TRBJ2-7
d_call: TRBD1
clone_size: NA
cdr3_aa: CASSPPGQGAYEQYF
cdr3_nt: TGTGCCAGCAGTCCCCCGGGACAGGGGGCCTACGAGCAGTACTTC

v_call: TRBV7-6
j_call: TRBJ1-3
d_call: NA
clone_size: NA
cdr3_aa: CASSPSYRVFGNTIYF
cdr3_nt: TGTGCCAGCAGCCCAAGTTACAGGGTGTTCGGAAACACCATATATTTT

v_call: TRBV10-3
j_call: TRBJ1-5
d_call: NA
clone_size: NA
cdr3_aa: CAISESGQSNQPQHF
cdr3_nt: TGTGCCATCAGTGAGTCGGGGCAGTCTAATCAGCCCCAGCATTTT

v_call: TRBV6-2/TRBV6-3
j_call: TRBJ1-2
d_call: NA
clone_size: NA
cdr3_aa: CASSYRGTAAYGYTF
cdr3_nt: TGTGCCAGCAGTTACCGGGGGACGGCGGCCTATGGCTACACCTTC

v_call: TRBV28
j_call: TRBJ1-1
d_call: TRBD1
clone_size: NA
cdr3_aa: CASRNRGSYTEAFF
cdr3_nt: TGTGCCAGCAGAAACAGGGGGTCATACACTGAAGCTTTCTTT

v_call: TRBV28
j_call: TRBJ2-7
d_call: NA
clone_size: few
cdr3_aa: CASSLILGPLSYEQYF
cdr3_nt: TGTGCCAGCAGTTTAATACTAGGCCCACTCTCCTACGAGCAGTACTTC

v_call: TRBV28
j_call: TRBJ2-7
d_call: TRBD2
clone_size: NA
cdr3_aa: CASRYSGRGLGYEQYF
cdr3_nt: TGTGCCAGCAGATATAGCGGGAGGGGCCTCGGCTACGAGCAGTACTTC

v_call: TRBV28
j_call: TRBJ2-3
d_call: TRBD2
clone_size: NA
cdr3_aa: CASSSPGGDYTDTQYF
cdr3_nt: TGTGCCAGCAGTTCCCCGGGAGGGGACTACACAGATACGCAGTATTTT

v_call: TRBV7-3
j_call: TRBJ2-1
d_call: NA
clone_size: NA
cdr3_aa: CASSRGFGEQFF
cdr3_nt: TGTGCCAGCAGCAGGGGATTCGGCGAGCAGTTCTTC

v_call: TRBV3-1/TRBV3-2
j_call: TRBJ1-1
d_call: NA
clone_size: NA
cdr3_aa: CASSQVTAVNTEAFF
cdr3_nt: TGTGCCAGCAGCCAGGTTACAGCAGTGAACACTGAAGCTTTCTTT

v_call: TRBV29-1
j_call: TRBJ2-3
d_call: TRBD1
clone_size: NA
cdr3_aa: CSVLLGGRTQYF
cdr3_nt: TGCAGCGTCCTCTTAGGGGGCAGGACGCAGTATTTT

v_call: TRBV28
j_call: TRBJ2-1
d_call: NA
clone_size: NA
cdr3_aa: CASTGGGGYNEQFF
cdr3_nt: TGTGCCAGCACCGGGGGAGGGGGATACAATGAGCAGTTCTTC

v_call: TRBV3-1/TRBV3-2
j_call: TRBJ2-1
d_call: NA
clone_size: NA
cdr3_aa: CASSQDWGETSGNEQFF
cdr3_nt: TGTGCCAGCAGCCAAGATTGGGGTGAGACTAGTGGTAATGAGCAGTTCTTC

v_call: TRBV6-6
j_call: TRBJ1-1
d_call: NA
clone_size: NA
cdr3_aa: CASSLLGQGSMNTEAFF
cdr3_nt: TGTGCCAGCAGTCTCCTAGGGCAGGGGAGCATGAACACTGAAGCTTTCTTT

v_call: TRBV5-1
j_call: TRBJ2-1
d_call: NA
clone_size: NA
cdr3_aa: CASSSRGSTDHNEQFF
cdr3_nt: TGCGCCAGCAGCTCCCGAGGTAGCACCGACCACAATGAGCAGTTCTTC

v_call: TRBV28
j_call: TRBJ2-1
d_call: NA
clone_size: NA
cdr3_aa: CASSDRLAKSDEQFF
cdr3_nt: TGTGCCAGCAGCGACCGACTTGCAAAATCGGATGAGCAGTTCTTC

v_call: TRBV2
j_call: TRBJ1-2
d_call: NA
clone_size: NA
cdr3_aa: CASSGELFNYGYTF
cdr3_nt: TGTGCCAGCAGTGGAGAACTATTTAACTATGGCTACACCTTC

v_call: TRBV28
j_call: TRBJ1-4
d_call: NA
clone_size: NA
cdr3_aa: CASSAPLATNEKLFF
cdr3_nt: TGTGCCAGCAGTGCGCCACTTGCAACTAATGAAAAACTGTTTTTT

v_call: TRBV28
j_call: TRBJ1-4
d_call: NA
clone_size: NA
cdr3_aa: CASSLQPSATNEKLFF
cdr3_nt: TGTGCCAGCAGTTTACAGCCTAGTGCAACTAATGAAAAACTGTTTTTT

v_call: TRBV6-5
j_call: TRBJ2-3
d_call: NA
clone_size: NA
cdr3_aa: CASTGGVGTQYF
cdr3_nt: TGTGCCAGCACGGGGGGCGTCGGTACGCAGTATTTT

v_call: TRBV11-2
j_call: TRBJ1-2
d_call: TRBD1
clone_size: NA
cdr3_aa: CASSPGTGSRYGYTF
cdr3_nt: TGTGCCAGCAGCCCCGGGACAGGGAGTCGCTATGGCTACACCTTC

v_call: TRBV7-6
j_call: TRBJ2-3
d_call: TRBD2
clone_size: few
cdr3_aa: CASSPNSGRAADTQYF
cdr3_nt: TGTGCCAGCAGCCCCAATAGCGGGAGGGCCGCAGATACGCAGTATTTT

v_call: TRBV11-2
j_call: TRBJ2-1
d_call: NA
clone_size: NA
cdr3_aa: CASSLWAGITYNEQFF
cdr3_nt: TGTGCCAGCAGCTTATGGGCAGGAATTACCTACAATGAGCAGTTCTTC

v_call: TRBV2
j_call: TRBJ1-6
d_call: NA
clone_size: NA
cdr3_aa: CATQDSTNSPLHF
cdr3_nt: TGTGCCACTCAGGACAGTACTAATTCACCCCTCCACTTT

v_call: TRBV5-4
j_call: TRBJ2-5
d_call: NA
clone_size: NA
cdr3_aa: CASSTGLQETQYF
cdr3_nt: TGTGCCAGCAGCACAGGATTACAAGAGACCCAGTACTTC

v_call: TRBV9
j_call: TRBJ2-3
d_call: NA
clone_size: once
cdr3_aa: CASSVSLDTQYF
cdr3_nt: TGTGCCAGCAGCGTATCCTTAGATACGCAGTATTTT

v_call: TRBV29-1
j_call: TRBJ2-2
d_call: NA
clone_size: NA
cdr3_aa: CSVALGPTNTGELFF
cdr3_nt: TGCAGCGTTGCCTTGGGGCCCACGAACACCGGGGAGCTGTTTTTT

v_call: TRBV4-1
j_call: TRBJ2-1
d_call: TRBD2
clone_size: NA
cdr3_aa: CASRPSASGAYNEQFF
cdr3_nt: TGCGCCAGCAGACCCAGTGCTAGCGGGGCGTACAATGAGCAGTTCTTC

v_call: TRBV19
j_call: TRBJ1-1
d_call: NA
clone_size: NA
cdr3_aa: CASSIGASNTEAFF
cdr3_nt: TGTGCCAGTAGTATAGGCGCTTCGAACACTGAAGCTTTCTTT

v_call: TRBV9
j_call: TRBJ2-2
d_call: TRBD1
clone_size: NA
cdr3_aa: CASSGYRGTGELFF
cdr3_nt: TGTGCCAGCAGCGGCTACAGGGGGACCGGGGAGCTGTTTTTT

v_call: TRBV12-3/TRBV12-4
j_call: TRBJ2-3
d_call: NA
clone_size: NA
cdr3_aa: CASSLVSTYTQYF
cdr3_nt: TGTGCCAGCAGTTTAGTTAGCACGTATACGCAGTATTTT

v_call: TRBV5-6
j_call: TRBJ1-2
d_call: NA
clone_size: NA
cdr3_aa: CASSLKEAGYTF
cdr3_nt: TGTGCCAGCAGCTTGAAGGAGGCTGGCTACACCTTC

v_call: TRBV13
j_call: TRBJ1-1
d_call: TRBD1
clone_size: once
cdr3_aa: CASSLPGQGGITEAFF
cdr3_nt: TGTGCCAGCAGCCTCCCGGGACAGGGGGGAATCACTGAAGCTTTCTTT

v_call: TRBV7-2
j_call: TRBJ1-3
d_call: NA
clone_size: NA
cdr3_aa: CASSFASSGNTIYF
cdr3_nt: TGTGCCAGCAGCTTCGCGAGCTCTGGAAACACCATATATTTT

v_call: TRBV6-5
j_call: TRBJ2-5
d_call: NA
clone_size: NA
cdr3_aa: CASSNTRVAQYF
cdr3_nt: TGTGCCAGCAGCAATACGAGAGTAGCCCAGTACTTC

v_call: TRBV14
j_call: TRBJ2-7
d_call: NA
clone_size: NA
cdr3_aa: CASNRVGYEQYF
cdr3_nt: TGTGCCAGCAACAGGGTTGGCTACGAGCAGTACTTC

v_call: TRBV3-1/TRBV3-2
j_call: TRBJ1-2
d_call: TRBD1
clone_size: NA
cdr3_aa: CASSPLAGQGDGYTF
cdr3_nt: TGTGCCAGCAGCCCCTTGGCGGGACAGGGAGATGGCTACACCTTC

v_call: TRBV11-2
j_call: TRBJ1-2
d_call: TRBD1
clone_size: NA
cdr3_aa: CASSLQGGVSYGYTF
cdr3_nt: TGTGCCAGCAGCTTACAGGGGGGAGTAAGCTATGGCTACACCTTC

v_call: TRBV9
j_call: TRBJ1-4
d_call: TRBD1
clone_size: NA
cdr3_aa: CASSNAPGQGEKLFF
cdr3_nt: TGTGCCAGCAGCAACGCACCGGGACAGGGTGAAAAACTGTTTTTT

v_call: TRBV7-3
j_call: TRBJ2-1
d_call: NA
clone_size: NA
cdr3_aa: CASSLNGRYNEQFF
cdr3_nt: TGTGCCAGCAGCTTAAATGGTCGGTACAATGAGCAGTTCTTC

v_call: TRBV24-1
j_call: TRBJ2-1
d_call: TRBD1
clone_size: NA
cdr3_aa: CATGSRQGAHEQFF
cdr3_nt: TGTGCCACCGGTTCTCGACAGGGCGCCCATGAGCAGTTCTTC

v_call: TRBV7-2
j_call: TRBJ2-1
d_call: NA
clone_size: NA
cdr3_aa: CASSSYIYNEQFF
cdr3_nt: TGTGCCAGCAGCTCTTATATATACAATGAGCAGTTCTTC

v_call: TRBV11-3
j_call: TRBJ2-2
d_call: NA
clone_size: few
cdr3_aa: CASSLGASSGELFF
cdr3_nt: TGTGCCAGCAGCTTAGGGGCTAGCTCCGGGGAGCTGTTTTTT